This T cell receptor (beta chain) emerged from a study of CD8 T cells in Susac syndrome (dated 2019 in TCRdb). Study-level background: Whether CD8+ T cell activation and differentiation in Susac syndrome was antigen driven was tested using repertoire sequencing.

Peripheral blood CD8+ and CD4+ T cells from healthy donors, Susac syndrome patients and multiple sclerosis patients were profiled by high-throughput TCR beta sequencing. Multiple sclerosis controls were treatment-naive patients with stable or active relapsing-remitting disease fulfilling revised McDonald criteria. Bulk CD8+ and CD4+ T cells were purified by magnetic negative isolation, whereas CD8+ TEMRA cells were enriched by FACS. Blood was collected in EDTA tubes and processed within 24 hours, with PBMCs isolated through density gradient centrifugation. PBMCs intended for TCR sequencing were cryopreserved in liquid nitrogen and thawed later in a water bath at 37 degrees C. Purity of sorted or isolated CD4+, CD8+ and CD8+ TEMRA cells was at least 90%. As for this clonotype: No antigen is known for it. It has no much larger one-base neighbor in the sample; base qualities were not kept.

RNA was extracted with the RNeasy kit and roughly 0.45 to 1 ug was reverse transcribed using random hexamers. TCR beta CDR3 regions were amplified with the immunoSEQ multiplex PCR assay covering 54 Vbeta and 13 Jbeta segments. PCR amplification bias was corrected by using a synthetic template baseline for primer optimization and computational correction. Regarding the original processing steps: Reads were annotated to V, D and J genes according to IMGT and were analyzed with immunoSEQ Analyzer, with only productive sequences retained. To calculate clonality, Shannon entropy was normalized by log2 of the number of productive unique sequences and then subtracted from one. For each patient and control, public and private clones were evaluated within the 100 most prevalent clones. Susac-specific clones were defined as absent from healthy and MS cohorts, about 1,000 published viral clones and other ImmuneACCESS disease sequences. The raw public data were reprocessed by TCRdb itself: fastp quality trimming at Q25, MiXCR clonotype calling, in-frame beta chains only. For every CDR3 protein sequence, its rows merge into one entry that carries the most common genes and DNA. The V and J calls reflect TCRdb's pipeline rather than the authors' work. In all, the sample holds hundreds of thousands of distinct CDR3 sequences, and 95% of those were seen once. 0.082% of the sample comes from the top ten.

The full study reports these points: The TCR sequencing and HLA analysis was acknowledged to have included a relatively small number of individuals.

The CDR3 numbers 16 residues from cysteine through phenylalanine. Only CDR3 DNA remains: 48 bases, in frame from the first base. From the germline V gene, CDR1 is SQVTM and CDR2 is ANQGSEA. V is shortened by 3 bases, J by 0 bases, and the region joining them spans 12 bases. The sequencing input was CD4+ T cells from PBMCs. This sequence originates from a human donor with multiple sclerosis. The rearranged segments are TRBV29-1 and TRBJ2-6; the best D guess is TRBD1, with 5 bases matching. The DNA sequence is given as TGCAGCGTTGATCAGGGTGCCCCCTCTGGGGCCAACGTCCTGACTTTC. This codes for CSVDQGAPSGANVLTF.